These T cell receptor beta chains were read from a single sample in a study of T cell responses to AZD1222 COVID-19 vaccine. Only in-frame clones appear in the TCRdb table, and some are missing; sequencing was by immunoSEQ multiplex PCR. The sample has tens of thousands of clones; about 83% are singletons. The sample consisted of peripheral blood, taken 28 days after the second AZD1222 dose. The receptors shown here come from an adult who received the AZD1222 COVID-19 vaccine. Each CDR3 is given with its conserved first and last residue. Fields, in order: V gene, J gene, D gene, clone size, CDR3 protein, CDR3 DNA. D genes are given only for firm matches. Rows may omit the clone size; those that give it use once, few, many or a size class.

TRBV27	TRBJ1-1	NA	NA	CASSPTGLRTEAFF	TGTGCCAGCAGTCCGACCGGACTCCGAACTGAAGCTTTCTTT
TRBV12-5	TRBJ1-1	NA	NA	CASGLGTEGTEAFF	TGTGCTAGTGGTTTGGGGACAGAGGGAACTGAAGCTTTCTTT
TRBV2	TRBJ2-3	NA	NA	CASSDLTADTQYF	TGTGCCAGCAGTGATTTAACTGCAGATACGCAGTATTTT
TRBV6-1	TRBJ1-1	NA	NA	CASSERGAEAFF	TGTGCCAGCAGTGAAAGAGGAGCTGAAGCTTTCTTT
TRBV28	TRBJ1-6	NA	NA	CASSFRLPGSGSPLHF	TGTGCCAGCAGCTTCCGTCTGCCAGGGAGCGGTTCACCCCTCCACTTT
TRBV5-1	TRBJ1-1	TRBD1	NA	CASSSVDRGNTEAFF	TGCGCCAGCAGCTCCGTAGACAGGGGTAACACTGAAGCTTTCTTT
TRBV3-1/TRBV3-2	TRBJ2-2	TRBD1	NA	CASSQPYRGNIGELFF	TGTGCCAGCAGCCAGCCCTACAGGGGGAATATCGGGGAGCTGTTTTTT
TRBV3-1/TRBV3-2	TRBJ1-5	NA	NA	CASSQDLRNNQPQHF	TGTGCCAGCAGCCAAGATTTACGGAACAATCAGCCCCAGCATTTT
TRBV19	TRBJ1-1	NA	NA	CASSPPRAGGHTEAFF	TGTGCCAGTAGTCCCCCGAGGGCCGGAGGGCACACTGAAGCTTTCTTT
TRBV12-3/TRBV12-4	TRBJ1-6	TRBD1	medium-sized	CASSFQGATPLHF	TGTGCCAGCAGTTTCCAGGGGGCCACACCCCTCCACTTT
TRBV2	TRBJ2-1	TRBD2	once	CASSARPGLAGGAYNEQFF	TGTGCCAGCAGTGCCCGCCCTGGACTAGCGGGGGGGGCCTACAATGAGCAGTTCTTC
TRBV5-4	TRBJ2-1	NA	NA	CASSFWRGGPNEQFF	TGTGCCAGCAGCTTCTGGCGTGGGGGGCCTAATGAGCAGTTCTTC
TRBV7-2	TRBJ1-6	TRBD1	once	CASSLRQGAGSPLHF	TGTGCCAGCAGCTTACGACAGGGGGCTGGGTCACCCCTCCACTTT
TRBV27	TRBJ1-4	TRBD1	NA	CASSKGGQNGGLFF	TGTGCCAGCTCCAAAGGGGGACAGAACGGCGGACTGTTTTTT
TRBV7-8	TRBJ1-2	NA	few	CASSSPGGFWGYTF	TGTGCCAGCAGCTCCCCGGGGGGGTTCTGGGGCTACACCTTC
TRBV24-1	TRBJ2-7	NA	NA	CATSDIWQGRNHEQYF	TGTGCCACCAGTGATATATGGCAGGGTCGAAACCACGAGCAGTACTTC
TRBV19	TRBJ2-3	NA	NA	CASKRGGSTDTQYF	TGTGCCAGTAAGAGGGGGGGAAGCACAGATACGCAGTATTTT
TRBV7-2	TRBJ2-3	TRBD2	NA	CASSLGSGGHNSADTQYF	TGTGCCAGCAGCCTAGGGAGCGGGGGCCACAACTCGGCAGATACGCAGTATTTT
TRBV6-1	TRBJ2-7	NA	NA	CASSAAEGSTYEQYF	TGTGCCAGCAGTGCAGCAGAGGGGTCAACCTACGAGCAGTACTTC
TRBV27	TRBJ2-7	TRBD1	few	CASSPFTGTGGEQYF	TGTGCCAGCAGCCCCTTCACCGGGACAGGGGGCGAGCAGTACTTC
TRBV27	TRBJ1-6	TRBD1	NA	CASSPSRQGSGNSPLHF	TGTGCCAGCAGTCCAAGCCGACAGGGTTCAGGGAATTCACCCCTCCACTTT
TRBV6-6	TRBJ2-5	NA	few	CASSYSSSLETQYF	TGTGCCAGCAGTTACTCGAGTTCACTGGAGACCCAGTACTTC
TRBV13	TRBJ2-3	NA	once	CASSFLTGDTQYF	TGTGCCAGCAGCTTTCTAACGGGAGATACGCAGTATTTT
TRBV19	TRBJ1-5	NA	NA	CASSIPGLSNQPQHF	TGTGCCAGTAGTATACCAGGGTTGAGCAATCAGCCCCAGCATTTT
TRBV2	TRBJ1-1	TRBD1	NA	CASSEVLGTGEAFF	TGTGCCAGCAGTGAGGTTTTGGGGACAGGTGAAGCTTTCTTT
TRBV11-2	TRBJ1-2	TRBD1	NA	CASSTPRQGKRNYGYTF	TGTGCCAGCAGCACCCCGAGACAGGGTAAAAGGAACTATGGCTACACCTTC
TRBV30	TRBJ1-6	NA	NA	CAWSVGLNSPLHF	TGTGCCTGGAGTGTGGGGCTTAATTCACCCCTCCACTTT
TRBV11-2	TRBJ1-4	NA	NA	CASSQEAGSGKLFF	TGTGCCAGCAGCCAAGAGGCTGGCTCGGGAAAACTGTTTTTT
TRBV7-6	TRBJ1-4	NA	NA	CASSLASEGQGFEKLFF	TGTGCCAGCAGCTTAGCGTCCGAGGGGCAGGGTTTTGAAAAACTGTTTTTT
TRBV9	TRBJ2-2	NA	NA	CASSVGNTGELFF	TGTGCCAGCAGCGTAGGGAACACCGGGGAGCTGTTTTTT
TRBV24-1	TRBJ1-2	TRBD1	NA	CATSDPTGDNYGYTF	TGTGCCACCAGTGATCCGACAGGGGACAACTATGGCTACACCTTC
TRBV20-1	TRBJ2-6	NA	few	CSRSGANVLTF	TGCAGCAGGTCTGGGGCCAACGTCCTGACTTTC
TRBV9	TRBJ2-7	NA	NA	CASSPRLAGINPYEQYF	TGTGCCAGCAGCCCCCGTTTGGCGGGGATAAATCCCTACGAGCAGTACTTC
TRBV28	TRBJ1-3	NA	NA	CASSLHPSGFSGNTIYF	TGTGCCAGCAGTTTACACCCGTCAGGGTTCTCTGGAAACACCATATATTTT
TRBV4-3	TRBJ2-3	NA	NA	CASSQGWTDSTDTQYF	TGCGCCAGCAGCCAAGGATGGACCGATAGCACAGATACGCAGTATTTT
TRBV19	TRBJ1-5	NA	NA	CASSIDGDGQPQHF	TGTGCCAGTAGTATAGATGGGGACGGTCAGCCCCAGCATTTT
TRBV28	TRBJ1-2	NA	NA	CASSFPNYGYTF	TGTGCCAGCAGTTTTCCTAACTATGGCTACACCTTC
TRBV2	TRBJ2-1	TRBD2	NA	CASMVLVAGDSQFF	TGTGCCAGCATGGTTCTGGTAGCGGGGGATTCACAGTTCTTC
TRBV24-1	TRBJ2-2	NA	once	CATSNYRVNTGELFF	TGTGCCACCAGTAATTATCGGGTGAACACCGGGGAGCTGTTTTTT
TRBV7-8	TRBJ2-7	NA	NA	CASSLGLGVYEQYF	TGTGCCAGCAGCTTAGGGCTCGGGGTCTACGAGCAGTACTTC
TRBV7-9	TRBJ1-6	NA	once	CASSLTAEYNSPLHF	TGTGCCAGCAGCTTAACGGCAGAATATAATTCACCCCTCCACTTT
TRBV2	TRBJ2-5	NA	NA	CASSRRAGGQETQYF	TGTGCCAGCAGCCGACGGGCGGGCGGCCAAGAGACCCAGTACTTC
TRBV6-6	TRBJ1-5	TRBD1	NA	CASSYSATGHQPQHF	TGTGCCAGCAGTTACTCGGCGACAGGGCATCAGCCCCAGCATTTT
TRBV19	TRBJ1-1	NA	few	CASSMPPGAGNTEAFF	TGTGCCAGTAGTATGCCTCCGGGGGCAGGGAACACTGAAGCTTTCTTT
TRBV7-9	TRBJ1-1	NA	once	CASSLEGSTEAFF	TGTGCCAGCAGCTTAGAGGGCAGCACTGAAGCTTTCTTT
TRBV27	TRBJ2-6	NA	few	CASSSRGRGFSGANVLTF	TGTGCCAGCAGTTCCCGCGGCAGGGGATTCTCTGGGGCCAACGTCCTGACTTTC
TRBV2	TRBJ2-1	NA	NA	CASSMLTGVRLYNEQFF	TGTGCCAGCAGTATGTTAACGGGGGTCCGACTGTACAATGAGCAGTTCTTC
TRBV7-2	TRBJ2-1	NA	NA	CASSLRPANEQFF	TGTGCCAGCAGCTTACGGCCCGCCAATGAGCAGTTCTTC
TRBV11-2	TRBJ2-4	NA	NA	CASSPTSDRAKNIQYF	TGTGCCAGCAGCCCTACGTCAGACAGGGCCAAAAACATTCAGTACTTC
TRBV24-1	TRBJ1-5	NA	few	CATSGRGSNQPQHF	TGTGCCACCAGTGGCAGGGGTAGCAATCAGCCCCAGCATTTT
TRBV29-1	TRBJ2-1	TRBD1	NA	CSVRQGQGVNEQFF	TGCAGCGTTAGACAGGGACAGGGCGTGAATGAGCAGTTCTTC
TRBV9	TRBJ2-7	NA	NA	CASSVSDAYEQYF	TGTGCCAGCAGCGTCTCCGACGCCTACGAGCAGTACTTC
TRBV6-5	TRBJ1-6	NA	NA	CASSYLASPLHF	TGTGCCAGCAGTTACTTGGCCTCACCCCTCCACTTT
TRBV29-1	TRBJ2-2	TRBD1	NA	CSVGQGDPTGELFF	TGCAGCGTAGGACAGGGAGACCCGACCGGGGAGCTGTTTTTT
TRBV7-8	TRBJ2-7	TRBD1	few	CASSLGSGTAYEQYF	TGTGCCAGCAGCCTTGGCTCGGGGACAGCCTACGAGCAGTACTTC